The 25 T cell receptor beta chains in this list originate from one sample, sequenced in a study of blood T cell repertoires in COVID-19 (TCRdb year 2020). The method behind the library was the immunoSEQ multiplex PCR assay. TCRdb took this table from immuneACCESS and kept in-frame rearrangements with V and J called. Such tables lack part of the clones; where checked against another copy, unresolved V genes explain under half of the gap, and the rest is unexplained. The sample table holds around 100,000 clones, of which 70% to 80% were seen once. The ten largest make up around an eighth of the sample. The specimen sequenced was peripheral blood. These TCRs come from an older woman with acute or convalescent COVID-19.

The rearrangement links TRBV11-2 to TRBJ1-1, with TRBD1 as a possible D gene (5 bases). V was clipped by 6 bases and J by 8 bases, with 19 bases between them. Looked up from germline, CDR1 is SGHAT and CDR2 is FQNNGV. The CDR3 is 14 amino acids. In DNA, the CDR3 is TGTGCCAGCAGGTCAATAGTGGGGCGGGAGGAAGCTTTCTTT. It is translated as CASRSIVGREEAFF. Filled out from reference TRBV11-2 and TRBJ1-1, the complete variable domain reads EAGVAQSPRYKIIEKRQSVAFWCNPISGHATLYWYQQILGQGPKLLIQFQNNGVVDDSQLPKDRFSAERLKGVDSTLKIQPAKLEDSAVYLCASRSIVGREEAFFGQGTRLTVV.

V usage is TRBV30 and J usage is TRBJ2-1; 13 bases match TRBD2. Per germline, CDR1 GTSNPN and CDR2 SVGIG (reference sequence). The V and J ends lost 5 bases and 9 bases, in that order; junction bases with no gene match: 7. The CDR3 has 14 residues. In DNA form, the CDR3 reads TGTGCCTGGCAACTAGCGGGGGGGCAGCTTGAGCAGTTCTTC. This sequence encodes CAWQLAGGQLEQFF.

The chain is built from TRBV12-5 and TRBJ1-3, with D possibly TRBD1 on 5 matching bases. V was pared by 5 bases and J by 0 bases, with 17 bases between. There are 17 residues in the CDR3. Per the germline V gene, CDR1 is LGHNT and CDR2 is FRNRAP. CDR3 sequence: CASGPEDTSVSGNTIYF. The CDR3 DNA is TGTGCTAGTGGTCCCGAGGACACCTCCGTCTCTGGAAACACCATATATTTT.

This clone has only a few counts. J is TRBJ1-5 and V is TRBV7-2, with a tentative D call TRBD1 (5 bases). V lost 5 bases to trimming and J lost 0 bases, with 11 bases between them. Germline CDR1 is SGHTA and CDR2 is FQGNSA. This CDR3 has 15 amino acids. CDR3 region: CASSPRQYSNQPQHF. CDR3 DNA sequence: TGTGCCAGCAGCCCGAGACAGTATAGCAATCAGCCCCAGCATTTT.

The chain recombines TRBV5-4 with TRBJ1-6; D not resolved. CDR1 is SGHNT, CDR2 YYREEE, per germline (reference sequence). The CDR3 is 13 residues long. V lost 0 bases, J lost 8 bases, and 6 bases lay in between. The CDR3 DNA sequence: TGTGCCAGCAGCTTGGTGAGAGATTCACCCCTCCACTTT. This gives the protein CASSLVRDSPLHF.

This clone has a handful of counts. The V gene is TRBV2, the J gene TRBJ1-6, with 9 nucleotides matching TRBD1. Per germline, CDR1 SNHLY and CDR2 FYNNEI. Trimming removed 4 bases from V and 1 base from J; junction bases left unmatched: 5. This CDR3 region has 17 residues. CDR3 bases: TGTGCCAGCAGTGTACAAGGGACAGGGTCCTATAATTCACCCCTCCACTTT. Translating it yields CASSVQGTGSYNSPLHF.

The CDR3 sequence: CASRQIRGGTEAFF. DNA for the CDR3: TGTGCCAGCAGACAAATTCGCGGGGGCACTGAAGCTTTCTTT. The genes are TRBV11-2 and TRBJ1-1, with D perhaps TRBD1 (5 bases). The CDR3 runs to 14 residues. V dropped 6 bases and J dropped 4 bases, with 15 bases sitting between them. Germline CDR1 and CDR2: SGHAT and FQNNGV.

V is TRBV25-1 and J is TRBJ1-2; the D is unclear. This CDR3 comprises 14 residues. The V end was cut by 4 bases, the J end by 5 bases, with 14 bases between. Germline loops: CDR1 MGHDK, CDR2 SYGVNS. The CDR3 loop reads CASSARLAPYGYTF. CDR3 sequence (DNA): TGTGCCAGCAGTGCCAGGCTGGCACCATATGGCTACACCTTC.

This chain links TRBV19 with TRBJ1-1; TRBD1 aligns across 8 bases. V shed 1 base, J shed 0 bases, and the junction held 1 base outside the gene matches. Germline-derived CDR1 and CDR2 are LNHDA and SQIVND (reference sequence). The CDR3 has 15 amino acids. The CDR3 loop reads CASSIGTGLNTEAFF. For the CDR3, the DNA is TGTGCCAGTAGTATAGGGACAGGGTTGAACACTGAAGCTTTCTTT.

The chain joins TRBV9 to TRBJ2-3, with 9 bases that match TRBD2. The CDR3 is made up of 18 amino acids. V was pared by 5 bases and J by 0 bases, with 13 bases of the junction left unmatched. Germline V lookup: CDR1 SGDLS, CDR2 YYNGEE. This chain's CDR3 is CASSFGASGILSTDTQYF. The CDR3 DNA reads as TGTGCCAGCAGTTTTGGGGCTAGCGGGATCCTGAGCACAGATACGCAGTATTTT. Supplemented by reference TRBV9 and TRBJ2-3, the full variable domain reads DSGVTQTPKHLITATGQRVTLRCSPRSGDLSVYWYQQSLDQGLQFLIQYYNGEERAKGNILERFSAQQFPDLHSELNLSSLELGDSALYFCASSFGASGILSTDTQYFGPGTRLTVL.

This chain joins TRBV10-3 and TRBJ2-3; 13 nucleotides agree with TRBD2. The CDR3 is 18 residues long. Germline assignment: CDR1 ENHRY and CDR2 SYGVKD. Germline trimming cut 2 bases from V and 1 base from J; bases unmatched to any gene: 6. The CDR3 region has the DNA TGTGCCATCAGTGAGACTAGCGGGGGGGCCCGGGGCACAGATACGCAGTATTTT. Its protein product is CAISETSGGARGTDTQYF.

The chain couples TRBV3-1 (or the pseudogene TRBV3-2) to TRBJ1-2, with D possibly being TRBD1 (5 bases). This CDR3 is built from 15 residues. CDR1 LGHDT and CDR2 YNNKEL come from the germline V gene (reference sequence). Deletions cut 0 bases from V and 8 bases from J, with 16 bases between. The CDR3 spells CASSQDLTVLRGYTF. The CDR3 coding sequence is TGTGCCAGCAGCCAAGATTTGACAGTCCTAAGGGGCTACACCTTC.

The chain joins TRBV3-1 (or the pseudogene TRBV3-2) to TRBJ2-3; TRBD1 matches at 10 bases. The ends lost 1 base at V and 3 bases at J; junction bases unmatched: 1. The CDR3 loop spans 15 amino acids. Germline V gene data show CDR1 as LGHDT and CDR2 as YNNKEL (reference sequence). CDR3 nucleotide sequence: TGTGCCAGCAGCCAAGTGGGACAGGGGACAGATACGCAGTATTTT. It encodes CASSQVGQGTDTQYF.

The chain is built from TRBV18 and TRBJ2-7; D gene unclear. The CDR3 totals 10 residues. Trimming removed 7 bases at V and 4 bases at J, with 5 bases between. Per germline, CDR1 KGHSH and CDR2 LQKENI. Here the CDR3 reads CASLIYEQYV. CDR3 bases: TGTGCCAGCTTAATTTACGAGCAGTACGTC.

The chain recombines TRBV19 with TRBJ1-3; 8 nucleotides match TRBD1. This CDR3 spans 15 amino acids. CDR1 and CDR2 (germline): LNHDA, SQIVND (reference sequence). V shed 4 bases, J shed 0 bases, and the junction held 2 bases outside the gene matches. Written as DNA, the CDR3 is TGTGCCAGTAGTAATGGACAGGGCTCTGGAAACACCATATATTTT. It is translated as CASSNGQGSGNTIYF.

J is TRBJ2-5 and V is TRBV6-5, with TRBD1 matching 8 bases. Trimming at V came to 6 bases and at J to 4 bases, leaving 1 base not matched to a gene. The CDR3 totals 12 residues. The germline V gene encodes CDR1 MNHEY and CDR2 SVGAGI. This CDR3 reads CASSTGGETQYF. The DNA for the CDR3 is TGTGCCAGCAGCACAGGGGGAGAGACCCAGTACTTC.

This chain links TRBV6-6 with TRBJ2-7, with D maybe TRBD1 (6 bases). Germline V lookup: CDR1 MNHNY, CDR2 SVGAGI (reference sequence). This CDR3 comprises 12 residues. V dropped 6 bases and J dropped 6 bases, with 12 bases sitting between them. Here the CDR3 reads CASSTTGSEQYV. The CDR3 DNA sequence: TGTGCCAGCAGCACTACAGGGTCCGAGCAGTACGTC.

This chain uses TRBV5-4 with TRBJ1-5; D not resolved. Germline CDR1 is SGHNT and CDR2 is YYREEE (reference sequence). This CDR3 is 16 amino acids long. Trimming shortened V by 2 bases and J by 1 base, and 13 bases separated the two germline ends. The CDR3 loop reads CASSLNGKRSNQPQHF. DNA of the CDR3: TGTGCCAGCAGCTTAAACGGGAAAAGGAGCAATCAGCCCCAGCATTTT.

This rearrangement joins TRBV3-1 (or the pseudogene TRBV3-2) to TRBJ2-7; TRBD2 agrees at 8 bases. Germline CDR1 is LGHDT and CDR2 is YNNKEL (reference sequence). The CDR3 runs to 14 residues. The ends lost 4 bases at V and 13 bases at J; junction bases unmatched: 15. CDR3 protein: CASSPAGGGPTYYF. Written as DNA, the CDR3 is TGTGCCAGCAGCCCAGCTGGCGGGGGGCCCACGTACTACTTC.

The chain uses TRBV6-1 and TRBJ1-2; 7 nucleotides align to TRBD1. Germline CDR1 is MNHNS and CDR2 is SASEGT. V dropped 6 bases and J dropped 3; count of bases not matched to a gene: 7. The CDR3 consists of 14 residues. CDR3 sequence reads: CASSWRDSYYGYTF. The CDR3 region has the DNA TGTGCCAGCAGCTGGAGGGACAGCTACTATGGCTACACCTTC.

The chain has TRBV7-2 and TRBJ1-6; D is possibly TRBD1 (5 bases). V was cut by 6 bases and J by 5 bases, with 8 bases left in between. The CDR3 extends over 13 amino acids. Germline lookup yields CDR1 SGHTA and CDR2 FQGNSA. The CDR3 DNA follows: TGTGCCAGCAGAGCAGGGAATAATTCACCCCTCCACTTT. Its translation: CASRAGNNSPLHF.

The chain joins TRBV11-2 to TRBJ1-6, with D maybe TRBD1 (5 bases). The CDR3 contains 18 residues. Per the germline V gene, CDR1 is SGHAT and CDR2 is FQNNGV. Trimming left V 8 bases short and J 1 base short, with 21 bases between. The CDR3 DNA follows: TGTGCCAGCCAAGTTACAGCCCAAAGGGGATCCTATAATTCACCCCTCCACTTT. Protein product: CASQVTAQRGSYNSPLHF.

The chain couples TRBV5-1 to TRBJ2-2; D remains unclear. Trimming left V 4 bases short and J 8 bases short, with 15 bases between. Germline V CDR1 and CDR2: SGHRS, YFSETQ. The CDR3 is 14 residues long. CDR3 nucleotide sequence: TGCGCCAGCAGCGTATTCCAGATGCCGGGGGAGCTGTTTTTT. Amino acids: CASSVFQMPGELFF.

This chain joins TRBV20-1 and TRBJ2-5; 10 nucleotides agree with TRBD2. This CDR3 contains 14 residues. The ends lost 3 bases at V and 3 bases at J; junction bases unmatched: 4. Germline CDR1 is DFQATT and CDR2 is SNEGSKA (reference sequence). The chain's CDR3 is CSASFLAGEETQYF. The CDR3 DNA follows: TGCAGTGCTAGTTTTCTAGCGGGGGAAGAGACCCAGTACTTC.

The V and J genes are TRBV29-1 and TRBJ2-3; 11 nucleotides line up with TRBD1. V gave up 4 bases and J gave up 9 bases; unmatched junction bases: 12. This CDR3 region has 15 residues. Germline-derived CDR1 and CDR2 are SQVTM and ANQGSEA. The CDR3 is CSVGSGTGGGATQYF. CDR3 nucleotides: TGCAGCGTTGGTTCTGGGACAGGGGGGGGTGCGACGCAGTATTTT.